Sequencing of this T cell receptor (beta chain) was carried out in a study of cytomegalovirus exposure and HLA in healthy donors. The study's findings and limits: Many donors shared some public TCRs, even though most TCR sequences were rare. In a later analysis, V- and J-gene trimming of beta chains associated with a DCLRE1C missense variant, replicated independently. Looking again later, the authors saw that most CMV-associated TCR beta chains seemed HLA-restricted.

As for this clone: The antigen is not known.

The PCR had 60 Vbeta and 13 Jbeta primers. TCRdb keeps only in-frame clones here, not all; method: immunoSEQ multiplex PCR. This sample yields around 100,000 clones, of which roughly 78% are seen a single time; around 4.4% belongs to the top ten. This clonotype was obtained from a male donor in good health and CMV-seropositive. The sequencing input was PBMCs.

As DNA, the CDR3 is TGTGCCTGGAGATGGACAGGGGACCTTCGAGGCTACACCTTC. It yields the protein CAWRWTGDLRGYTF. The chain couples TRBV30 to TRBJ1-2, with 9 bases lining up with TRBD1. J was trimmed by 8 bases and V by 3 bases; bases with no gene match: 10. There are 14 residues in the CDR3. Germline V lookup: CDR1 GTSNPN, CDR2 SVGIG (reference sequence).